This T cell receptor beta chain was sequenced for a study of T cell responses to AZD1222 COVID-19 vaccine. The wider study: Pooling was applied to second doses at about 4 or about 12 weeks.

Whole-study findings and limits: Donors were largely white British and mainly female; clonal diversity was possibly underestimated. Repertoires were obtained solely post-peak T cell response. Nearly half of the spike-specific TCRs reportedly recognize variant regions that carry no mutations.

The CDR3 loop spans 14 amino acids. Germline CDR1 is SGHAT and CDR2 is FQNNGV. J lost 3 bases, V lost 5 bases, and 1 base had no gene match. Note on this clone: The antigen remains undetermined.

Sequenced by immunoSEQ multiplex PCR; TCRdb stores in-frame clones only, minus some. Among 99,000 or so clones listed, roughly 88% were seen once. The chain joins TRBV11-2 to TRBJ2-7; 13 nucleotides match TRBD2. The sequence was collected from an adult in good health. This specimen was peripheral blood, taken on day 0 of AZD1222 vaccination. The CDR3 spells CASSRTSGSYEQYF. The CDR3 nucleotides read TGTGCCAGCAGCCGGACTAGCGGGAGCTACGAGCAGTACTTC.